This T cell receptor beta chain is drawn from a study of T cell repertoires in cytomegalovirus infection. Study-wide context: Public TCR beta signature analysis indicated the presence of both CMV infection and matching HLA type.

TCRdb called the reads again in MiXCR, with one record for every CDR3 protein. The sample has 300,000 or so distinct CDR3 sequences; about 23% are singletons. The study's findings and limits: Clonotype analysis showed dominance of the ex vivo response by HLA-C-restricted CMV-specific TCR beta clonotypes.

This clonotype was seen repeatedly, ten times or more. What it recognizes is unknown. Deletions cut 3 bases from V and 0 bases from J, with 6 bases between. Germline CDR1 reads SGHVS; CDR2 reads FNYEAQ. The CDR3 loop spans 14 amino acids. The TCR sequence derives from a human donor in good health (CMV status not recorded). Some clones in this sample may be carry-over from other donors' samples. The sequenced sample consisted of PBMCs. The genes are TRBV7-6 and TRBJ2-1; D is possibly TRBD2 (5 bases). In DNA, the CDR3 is TGTGCCAGCAGCTTCGCGGGCTCCTACAATGAGCAGTTCTTC. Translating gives CASSFAGSYNEQFF.